This TCR beta chain was identified during a study of glioma-infiltrating T cells. This clonotype was seen ten or more times. Its antigen is still unknown. Study-wide results and limits: Very few CDR3 sequences were shared between tissue and blood.

Using RNA template, CDR3s of TCR alpha and beta were amplified with iRepertoire arm-PCR. In TCRdb, the multiplex PCR reads were re-called with MiXCR into one record per CDR3 protein. This sample has some 100,000 distinct CDR3 sequences, with approximately 26% found just once. CDR1 and CDR2 from the germline V gene are MNHEY and SMNVEV (reference sequence). The CDR3 has 15 amino acids. The trim removed 5 bases at V and 5 bases at J, leaving 7 bases unmatched. This TCR was sampled from a human donor with low-grade glioma or glioblastoma, undergoing nonglioma brain surgery, or in good health (not recorded which). Sequencing was carried out using glioma tissue, nonneoplastic brain tissue, or PBMCs (not recorded which). V and J are TRBV27 and TRBJ1-4, with 8 bases identical to TRBD1. CDR3 sequence reads: CASSLFRDRNEKLFF. The CDR3, as DNA: TGTGCCAGCAGTCTCTTCCGGGACAGGAATGAAAAACTGTTTTTT. The full variable domain, in which reference TRBV27 and TRBJ1-4 provide the parts outside the CDR3, is EAQVTQNPRYLITVTGKKLTVTCSQNMNHEYMSWYRQDPGLGLRQIYYSMNVEVTDKGDVPEGYKVSRKEKRNFPLILESPSPNQTSLYFCASSLFRDRNEKLFFGSGTQLSVL.